The 19 T cell receptor beta chains below all came from one sample that was sequenced in a study of CXCR3-negative and CXCR3-positive naive CD8 T cells. The TRB libraries of cDNA were built by UMI-labeled 5' RACE. TCRdb re-called the 5' RACE reads; one entry per CDR3 protein, DNA not given. The sample shows around 140,000 distinct CDR3 sequences, and 0.41% sits with its ten largest clones. Study-level points and caveats: Higher TRB CDR3 hydrophobicity marked CXCR3-positive naive cells relative to CXCR3-negative naive cells.

Antigens for these TCRs are unknown. Sequencing was done on a sample of naive CXCR3+ CD8+ T cells from blood. This sample's subset: CD45RO-CCR7+CD27+CD95- naive CD8+ T cells expressing CXCR3 (TNR3+). Every receptor here comes from a human donor in good health. Some clones in this sample may be carry-over from other donors' samples.

The chain recombines TRBV23-1 with TRBJ1-2; checking the TCRdb D call of TRBD1 is not possible without DNA. TRBV23-1 is sorted into the ORF group, with uncertain function. CDR3 length: 17 amino acids. CDR3 region: CASRPDRGSPRDYGYTF.

The rearrangement uses TRBV29-1 and TRBJ2-7; the D call from TCRdb, TRBD2, cannot be confirmed without DNA. The V gene's germline CDR1 is SQVTM and CDR2 ANQGSEA. This CDR3 region has 14 residues. The CDR3 loop reads CSVDVSGHDIEQYF.

The chain employs TRBV28 and TRBJ1-4. The CDR3 spans 15 residues. Germline CDR1 is MDHEN and CDR2 is SYDVKM. CDR3 sequence reads: CASSLRVATNEKLFF.

V is TRBV11-2 and J is TRBJ2-1; the TCRdb call, TRBD2, lacks DNA for checking. CDR3 length equals 15 residues. CDR1 and CDR2 from the germline V gene are SGHAT and FQNNGV. CDR3 sequence reads: CASSPLAGENNEQFF.

The chain couples TRBV7-9 to TRBJ2-7; the D call from TCRdb, TRBD1, cannot be confirmed without DNA. In germline, CDR1 is SEHNR, CDR2 FQNEAQ (reference sequence). The CDR3 is 12 residues long. The CDR3: CASTPGSYEQYF.

The rearrangement uses TRBV6-1 and TRBJ2-1; TCRdb picks TRBD2, but there is no DNA to check that call. Germline V CDR1 and CDR2: MNHNS, SASEGT. The length of the CDR3 is 15 residues. The CDR3 here is CASSDGTSWYNEQFF.

The chain couples TRBV5-1 to TRBJ2-7. Germline V gene lookup returns CDR1 SGHRS and CDR2 YFSETQ. This CDR3 is built from 15 residues. The CDR3 region is CASSLGSGSSYEQYF.

The rearrangement links TRBV12-3 or TRBV12-4 to TRBJ2-7; TCRdb proposes TRBD1, but this gene call is untestable without DNA. The CDR3 totals 15 residues. CDR3 residues: CASSFPGTGINEQYF.

The chain combines TRBV9 with TRBJ1-2; checking the TCRdb D call of TRBD1 is not possible without DNA. The CDR3 contains 15 residues. Per germline, CDR1 SGDLS and CDR2 YYNGEE. Here the CDR3 reads CASSVDSRTDNGYTF.

Here the CDR3 reads CASSVGQGPFQETQYF. The genes are TRBV9 and TRBJ2-5; TCRdb's assignment of TRBD1 cannot be checked, as there is no DNA. Germline CDR1 is SGDLS and CDR2 is YYNGEE. This CDR3 is built from 16 residues.

The J gene is TRBJ1-2, the V gene TRBV29-1; checking the TCRdb D call of TRBD1 is not possible without DNA. The CDR3 length is 14 residues. Germline values: CDR1 SQVTM, CDR2 ANQGSEA. The CDR3: CSVADSVKNYGYTF.

This sequence joins TRBV28 and TRBJ1-5. The germline V gene has CDR1 MDHEN and CDR2 SYDVKM. There are 14 residues in the CDR3. The CDR3 here is CASSKVPGNQPQHF.

The V call is TRBV10-2, the J call TRBJ2-7. Germline CDR1 WSHSY, CDR2 SAAADI. The CDR3 runs to 14 residues. The CDR3 here is CASTGLDFSYEQYF.

The chain recombines TRBV28 with TRBJ2-3. The V gene's germline CDR1 is MDHEN and CDR2 SYDVKM. The CDR3 covers 14 residues. Here the CDR3 reads CASSQSDSTDTQYF. The whole variable domain, filled in from reference TRBV28 and TRBJ2-3, reads DVKVTQSSRYLVKRTGEKVFLECVQDMDHENMFWYRQDPGLGLRLIYFSYDVKMKEKGDIPEGYSVSREKKERFSLILESASTNQTSMYLCASSQSDSTDTQYFGPGTRLTVL.

The chain carries TRBV27 and TRBJ2-2. This CDR3 has 16 residues. Germline V gene data show CDR1 as MNHEY and CDR2 as SMNVEV (reference sequence). The CDR3 loop is CASSWVIRVSTGELFF.

The chain is built from TRBV29-1 and TRBJ1-2. The germline CDR1 and CDR2 sequences are SQVTM and ANQGSEA. The CDR3 has 11 amino acids. CDR3: CSVVGDYGYTF.

The V and J genes are TRBV28 and TRBJ2-7; TCRdb's D call, TRBD2, is unchecked because there is no DNA. The CDR3 extends over 18 amino acids. CDR1 and CDR2 from the germline V gene are MDHEN and SYDVKM. CDR3 amino acids: CASSPIYSGTQEPYEQYF.

This chain links TRBV29-1 with TRBJ2-3; the TRBD1 assignment by TCRdb is unverifiable without DNA. CDR3 size: 17 residues. Germline V gene sequence: CDR1 SQVTM, CDR2 ANQGSEA. CDR3 residues: CSVEPLRARGGTDTQYF.

The chain combines TRBV5-5 with TRBJ2-7; the TCRdb call, TRBD1, lacks DNA for checking. The CDR3 totals 16 residues. Germline V lookup: CDR1 SGHKS, CDR2 YYEKEE (reference sequence). The CDR3 loop reads CASSLPTGATSYEQYF.